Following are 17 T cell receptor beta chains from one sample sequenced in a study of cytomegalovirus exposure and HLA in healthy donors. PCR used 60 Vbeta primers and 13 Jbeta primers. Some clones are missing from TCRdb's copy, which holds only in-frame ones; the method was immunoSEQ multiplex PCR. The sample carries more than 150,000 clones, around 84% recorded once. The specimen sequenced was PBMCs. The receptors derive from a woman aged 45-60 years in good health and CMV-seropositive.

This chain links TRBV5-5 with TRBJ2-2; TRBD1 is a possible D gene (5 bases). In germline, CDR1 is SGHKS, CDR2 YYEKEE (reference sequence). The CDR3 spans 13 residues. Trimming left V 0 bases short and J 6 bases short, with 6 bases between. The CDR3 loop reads CASSLGGPGELFF. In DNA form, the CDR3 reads TGTGCCAGCAGCTTGGGGGGCCCCGGGGAGCTGTTTTTT.

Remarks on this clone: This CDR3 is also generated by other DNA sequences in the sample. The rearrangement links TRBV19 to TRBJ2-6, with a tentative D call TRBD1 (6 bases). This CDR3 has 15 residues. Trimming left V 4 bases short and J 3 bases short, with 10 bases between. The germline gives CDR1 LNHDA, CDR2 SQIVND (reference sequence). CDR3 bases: TGTGCCAGTAGTACTAACAGGGATGGGGCCAACGTCCTGACTTTC. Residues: CASSTNRDGANVLTF.

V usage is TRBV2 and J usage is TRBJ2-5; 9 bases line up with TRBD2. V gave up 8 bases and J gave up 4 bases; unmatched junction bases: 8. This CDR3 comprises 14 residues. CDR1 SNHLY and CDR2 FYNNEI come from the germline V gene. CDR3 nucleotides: TGTGCCAGCGGGGGCGGGGGGGCCCGAGAGACCCAGTACTTC. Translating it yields CASGGGGARETQYF. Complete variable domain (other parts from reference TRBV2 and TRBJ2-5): EPEVTQTPSHQVTQMGQEVILRCVPISNHLYFYWYRQILGQKVEFLVSFYNNEISEKSEIFDDQFSVERPDGSNFTLKIRSTKLEDSAMYFCASGGGGARETQYFGPGTRLLVL.

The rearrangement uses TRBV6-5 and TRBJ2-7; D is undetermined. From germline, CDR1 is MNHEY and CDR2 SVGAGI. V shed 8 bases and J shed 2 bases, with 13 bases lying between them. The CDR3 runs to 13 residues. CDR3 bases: TGTGCCAGCGAGAGCCTTAGTGCCTACGAGCAGTACTTC. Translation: CASESLSAYEQYF.

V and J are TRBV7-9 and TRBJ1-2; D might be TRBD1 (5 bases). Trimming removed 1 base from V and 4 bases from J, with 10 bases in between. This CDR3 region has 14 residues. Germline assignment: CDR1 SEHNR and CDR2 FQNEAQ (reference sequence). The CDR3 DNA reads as TGTGCCAGCAGCTTAGGGCAGGGCCCCTATGGCTACACCTTC. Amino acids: CASSLGQGPYGYTF.

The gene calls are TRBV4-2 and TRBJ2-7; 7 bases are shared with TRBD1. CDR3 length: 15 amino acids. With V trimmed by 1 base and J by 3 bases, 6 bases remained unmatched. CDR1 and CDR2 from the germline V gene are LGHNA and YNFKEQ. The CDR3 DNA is TGTGCCAGCAGCCAAGGGGGGACAGCTAACTACGAGCAGTACTTC. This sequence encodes CASSQGGTANYEQYF.

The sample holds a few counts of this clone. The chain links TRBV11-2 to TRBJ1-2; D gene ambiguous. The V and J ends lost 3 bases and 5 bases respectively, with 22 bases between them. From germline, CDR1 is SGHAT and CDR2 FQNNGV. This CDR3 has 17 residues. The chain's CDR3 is CASSLGRSGMVRYGYTF. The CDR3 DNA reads TGTGCCAGCAGCTTGGGCAGGTCGGGAATGGTACGTTATGGCTACACCTTC.

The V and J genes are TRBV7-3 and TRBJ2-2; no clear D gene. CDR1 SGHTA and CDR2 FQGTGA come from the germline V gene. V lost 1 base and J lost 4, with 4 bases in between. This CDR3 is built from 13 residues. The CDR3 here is CASSLSVTGELFF. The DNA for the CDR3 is TGTGCCAGCAGCTTAAGCGTCACCGGGGAGCTGTTTTTT.

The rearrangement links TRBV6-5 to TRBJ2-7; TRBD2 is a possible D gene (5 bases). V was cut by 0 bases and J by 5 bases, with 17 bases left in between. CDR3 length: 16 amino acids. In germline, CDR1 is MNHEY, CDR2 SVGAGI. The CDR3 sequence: CASSYSIRGLWDEQYF. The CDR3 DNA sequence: TGTGCCAGCAGTTACTCGATACGGGGTCTTTGGGACGAGCAGTACTTC.

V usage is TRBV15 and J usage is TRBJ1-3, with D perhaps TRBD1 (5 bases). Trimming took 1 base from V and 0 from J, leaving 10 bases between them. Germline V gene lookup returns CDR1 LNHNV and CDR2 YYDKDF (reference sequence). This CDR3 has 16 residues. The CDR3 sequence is CATSRGDRSSGNTIYF. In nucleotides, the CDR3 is TGTGCCACCAGCAGAGGTGACAGAAGCTCTGGAAACACCATATATTTT.

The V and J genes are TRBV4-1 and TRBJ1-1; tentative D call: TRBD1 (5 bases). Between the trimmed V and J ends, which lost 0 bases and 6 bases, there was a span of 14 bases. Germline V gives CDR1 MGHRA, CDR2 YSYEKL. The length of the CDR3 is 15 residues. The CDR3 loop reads CASSQEGRGRAEAFF. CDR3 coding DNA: TGCGCCAGCAGCCAAGAAGGGAGGGGTCGGGCTGAAGCTTTCTTT.

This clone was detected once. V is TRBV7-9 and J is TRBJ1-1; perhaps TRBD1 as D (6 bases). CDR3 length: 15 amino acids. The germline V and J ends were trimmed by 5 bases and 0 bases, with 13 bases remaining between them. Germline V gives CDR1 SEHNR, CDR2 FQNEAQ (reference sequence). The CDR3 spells CASSPRTALNTEAFF. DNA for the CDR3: TGTGCCAGCAGCCCTAGGACAGCATTGAACACTGAAGCTTTCTTT.

CDR3 residues: CASSPQPAGGLGELFF. In DNA, the CDR3 is TGTGCCAGCAGTCCACAGCCAGCGGGGGGGCTAGGGGAGCTGTTTTTT. The rearrangement links TRBV2 to TRBJ2-2, with TRBD2 identical over 10 bases. Germline V CDR1 and CDR2: SNHLY, FYNNEI. After removal of 5 bases from V and 8 bases from J, the junction contained 11 bases not matched to a gene. The CDR3 consists of 16 residues.

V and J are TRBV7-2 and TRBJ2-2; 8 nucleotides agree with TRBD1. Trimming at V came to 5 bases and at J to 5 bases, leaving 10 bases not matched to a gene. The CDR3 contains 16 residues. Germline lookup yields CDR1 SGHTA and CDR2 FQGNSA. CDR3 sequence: CASSPWTGYTTGELFF. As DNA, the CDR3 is TGTGCCAGCAGCCCCTGGACAGGGTATACGACCGGGGAGCTGTTTTTT. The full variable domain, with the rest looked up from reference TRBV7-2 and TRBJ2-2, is GAGVSQSPSNKVTEKGKDVELRCDPISGHTALYWYRQSLGQGLEFLIYFQGNSAPDKSGLPSDRFSAERTGGSVSTLTIQRTQQEDSAVYLCASSPWTGYTTGELFFGEGSRLTVL.

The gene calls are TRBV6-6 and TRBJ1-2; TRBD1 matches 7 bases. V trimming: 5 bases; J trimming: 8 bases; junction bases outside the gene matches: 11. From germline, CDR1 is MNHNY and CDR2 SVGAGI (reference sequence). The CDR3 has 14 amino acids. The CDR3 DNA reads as TGTGCCAGCAGTCAACAGACAGGGACGCGCGGCTACACCTTC. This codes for CASSQQTGTRGYTF.

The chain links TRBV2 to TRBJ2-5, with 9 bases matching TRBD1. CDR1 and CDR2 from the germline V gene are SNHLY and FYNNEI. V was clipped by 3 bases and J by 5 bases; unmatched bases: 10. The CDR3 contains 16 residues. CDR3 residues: CASSDPRDRDGETQYF. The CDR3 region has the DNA TGTGCCAGCAGTGACCCCCGGGACAGGGATGGCGAGACCCAGTACTTC. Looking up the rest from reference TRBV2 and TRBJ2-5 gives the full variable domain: EPEVTQTPSHQVTQMGQEVILRCVPISNHLYFYWYRQILGQKVEFLVSFYNNEISEKSEIFDDQFSVERPDGSNFTLKIRSTKLEDSAMYFCASSDPRDRDGETQYFGPGTRLLVL.

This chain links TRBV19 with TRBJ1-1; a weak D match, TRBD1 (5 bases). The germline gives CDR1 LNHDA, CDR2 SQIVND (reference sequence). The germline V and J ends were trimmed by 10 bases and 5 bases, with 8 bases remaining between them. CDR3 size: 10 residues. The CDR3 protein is CATQGTEAFF. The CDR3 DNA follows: TGTGCCACCCAGGGAACTGAAGCTTTCTTT.